The 19 T cell receptor beta chains in this list originate from one sample, sequenced in a study of beta chain features in type 1 diabetes. The investigators reverse transcribed all of the isolated RNA, so they sequenced expressed TCRB transcripts. The data were produced by immunoSEQ multiplex PCR, yet TCRdb's version contains in-frame clones alone and is incomplete. The sample consists of 500,000 to 700,000 clones, around 16% of them appearing once. Input material: naive CD4+ T cells from blood. The origin of the receptors is a man between 18 and 29 years old in good health.

The chain has TRBV28 and TRBJ2-3; TRBD1 is a possible D gene (6 bases). Between the trimmed V and J ends, which lost 6 bases and 0 bases, there was a span of 13 bases. CDR3 size: 15 residues. The germline V gene encodes CDR1 MDHEN and CDR2 SYDVKM. CDR3 sequence reads: CASSQGGKSTDTQYF. The CDR3 nucleotides read TGTGCCAGCAGCCAAGGGGGTAAGAGCACAGATACGCAGTATTTT.

This clone has more than one count but fewer than ten. The V gene is TRBV18, the J gene TRBJ1-4; no firm D call. CDR1 and CDR2 from the germline V gene are KGHSH and LQKENI. V was trimmed by 4 bases and J by 0 bases, leaving 15 bases between them. The CDR3 loop spans 17 amino acids. The CDR3 reads CASSRYRAGPTNEKLFF. Here the CDR3 DNA reads TGTGCCAGCTCACGGTATAGAGCCGGGCCAACTAATGAAAAACTGTTTTTT.

The chain links TRBV5-1 to TRBJ2-7; TRBD1 matches at 9 bases. There are 14 residues in the CDR3. Germline CDR1 and CDR2: SGHRS and YFSETQ. Trimming cost V 4 bases and J 1 base; bases outside gene matches: 3. The CDR3 nucleotides read TGCGCCAGCAGCATGACAGGGGGATCCTACGAGCAGTACTTC. It yields the protein CASSMTGGSYEQYF. The variable domain in full, completed from reference TRBV5-1 and TRBJ2-7, reads KAGVTQTPRYLIKTRGQQVTLSCSPISGHRSVSWYQQTPGQGLQFLFEYFSETQRNKGNFPGRFSGRQFSNSRSEMNVSTLELGDSALYLCASSMTGGSYEQYFGPGTRLTVT.

This clone was recorded a few times. This chain links TRBV30 with TRBJ1-2, with 9 positions matching TRBD1. The CDR3 runs 15 residues. V shed 3 bases, J shed 7 bases, and the junction held 12 bases outside the gene matches. The germline V gene has CDR1 GTSNPN and CDR2 SVGIG (reference sequence). CDR3 amino acids: CAWRDRGHRSAGYTF. The CDR3 nucleotides are TGTGCCTGGAGGGACAGGGGCCACCGGAGTGCTGGCTACACCTTC.

The chain has TRBV29-1 and TRBJ2-7; TRBD1 might be the D (6 bases). The ends were cut back, 7 bases at V and 7 bases at J, with 23 bases in the middle. Germline CDR1 reads SQVTM; CDR2 reads ANQGSEA. The CDR3 is 14 residues long. Written as DNA, the CDR3 is TGCAGCGCCGGTCTGGGCGGGTCCCAGGGGGAGCAGTACTTC. Translation: CSAGLGGSQGEQYF.

The chain has TRBV18 and TRBJ2-1; no clear D. Trimming took off 3 bases at V and 9 bases at J, with 6 bases between the two ends. This CDR3 is 11 amino acids long. Germline V gives CDR1 KGHSH, CDR2 LQKENI. The CDR3 DNA sequence: TGTGCCAGCTCACCGACGCGTGAGCAGTTCTTC. Residues: CASSPTREQFF.

V and J are TRBV9 and TRBJ2-2, with D uncertain. Trimming took 2 bases from V and 5 from J, leaving 10 bases between them. The CDR3 loop spans 14 amino acids. CDR1 is SGDLS and CDR2 is YYNGEE in the germline V gene. The CDR3 loop is CASSVAPRTGELFF. In DNA, the CDR3 is TGTGCCAGCAGCGTCGCCCCTAGGACCGGGGAGCTGTTTTTT.

This clone came up a few times. The chain has TRBV13 and TRBJ1-1; D may be TRBD1 (6 bases). The CDR3 is 13 residues long. Germline V gene lookup returns CDR1 PRHDT and CDR2 FYEKMQ (reference sequence). V shed 7 bases and J shed 5 bases, with 14 bases lying between them. CDR3 loop: CASNGGMVTEAFF. In DNA, the CDR3 is TGTGCCAGCAATGGGGGCATGGTGACTGAAGCTTTCTTT.

The chain is built from TRBV5-4 and TRBJ1-1; D is unresolved. Germline-derived CDR1 and CDR2 are SGHNT and YYREEE (reference sequence). The CDR3 totals 14 residues. V lost 3 bases to trimming and J lost 0 bases, with 9 bases between them. The CDR3 DNA sequence: TGTGCCAGCAGCTCCCCAGGTTTGAACACTGAAGCTTTCTTT. Its translation is CASSSPGLNTEAFF.

This clone came up a few times. The chain couples TRBV10-3 to TRBJ2-1; 11 positions match TRBD2. CDR3 size: 17 residues. Trimming took 8 bases from V and 7 from J; bases not matched to a gene: 16. CDR1 and CDR2 (germline): ENHRY, SYGVKD. DNA of the CDR3: TGTGCCATCGGCCCCCTTCCGACTAGCGGGGACCGAAATGAGCAGTTCTTC. Encoded protein: CAIGPLPTSGDRNEQFF.

The chain joins TRBV7-3 to TRBJ2-1; 14 bases match TRBD2. Germline assignment: CDR1 SGHTA and CDR2 FQGTGA. This CDR3 region has 20 residues. V trimming: 6 bases; J trimming: 2 bases; junction bases outside the gene matches: 15. CDR3 amino acids: CASSLLAHSGLAGAYNEQFF. The CDR3 region has the DNA TGTGCCAGCAGTCTACTAGCCCACTCGGGACTAGCGGGAGCCTACAATGAGCAGTTCTTC.

The chain uses TRBV28 and TRBJ1-2; TRBD1 matches 7 bases. The germline V gene has CDR1 MDHEN and CDR2 SYDVKM. The trim removed 7 bases at V and 3 bases at J, leaving 11 bases unmatched. The CDR3 totals 15 residues. The CDR3 region has the DNA TGTGCCAGCACCGGCAACCGGGACAGAGACTATGGCTACACCTTC. Amino acid sequence: CASTGNRDRDYGYTF.

CDR3 residues: CASSAPEEGRETQYF. The CDR3, as DNA: TGTGCCAGCAGCGCCCCGGAGGAGGGGAGAGAGACCCAGTACTTC. The rearrangement joins TRBV9 to TRBJ2-5, with a possible D match to TRBD2 (6 bases). The length of the CDR3 is 15 residues. The germline gives CDR1 SGDLS, CDR2 YYNGEE. The V and J ends lost 3 bases and 4 bases respectively, with 16 bases between them.

This sequence joins TRBV30 and TRBJ1-1, with a tentative D call TRBD1 (6 bases). V lost 2 bases to trimming and J lost 6 bases, with 7 bases between them. This CDR3 comprises 11 residues. Germline CDR1 is GTSNPN and CDR2 is SVGIG (reference sequence). The CDR3 sequence is CAWSRGAEAFF. CDR3 DNA sequence: TGTGCCTGGAGTAGGGGGGCTGAAGCTTTCTTT.

This clone was counted between two and nine times. The rearrangement uses TRBV13 and TRBJ1-2, with D perhaps matching TRBD1 (5 bases). The CDR3 extends over 16 amino acids. Trimming removed 1 base at V and 8 bases at J, with 20 bases between. From germline, CDR1 is PRHDT and CDR2 FYEKMQ (reference sequence). CDR3 protein: CASSLAPRGRERGYTF. Written as DNA, the CDR3 is TGTGCCAGCAGCTTAGCTCCCCGAGGCAGGGAGAGAGGCTACACCTTC.

This clone was observed a handful of times. This sequence joins TRBV2 and TRBJ2-7; TRBD1 matches at 7 bases. The V and J ends lost 4 bases and 5 bases, in that order; junction bases with no gene match: 5. This CDR3 comprises 13 residues. CDR1 and CDR2 from the germline V gene are SNHLY and FYNNEI. The CDR3 here is CASSADRVHEQYF. Here the CDR3 DNA reads TGTGCCAGCAGTGCTGACAGGGTCCACGAGCAGTACTTC.

This clone was counted only a few times. J is TRBJ2-7 and V is TRBV28; no reliable D call. With 6 bases removed from V and 2 bases from J, the gap between germline ends came to 14 bases. Germline CDR1 and CDR2: MDHEN and SYDVKM. There are 14 residues in the CDR3. The CDR3 bases are TGTGCCAGCAGCCCCCCGCACTCGCCCTACGAGCAGTACTTC. As protein: CASSPPHSPYEQYF.

This clone was seen a handful of times. This chain connects TRBV19 to TRBJ1-1; 8 nucleotides align to TRBD1. V trimming: 3 bases; J trimming: 4 bases; junction bases outside the gene matches: 4. The germline V gene encodes CDR1 LNHDA and CDR2 SQIVND (reference sequence). The CDR3 is 14 residues long. The CDR3 coding sequence is TGTGCCAGTAGTATGGCAGGGGGCTCCACTGAAGCTTTCTTT. Translation: CASSMAGGSTEAFF.

There are a few counts of this clone. J is TRBJ1-5 and V is TRBV7-9, with D possibly TRBD1 on 5 matching bases. Germline V lookup: CDR1 SEHNR, CDR2 FQNEAQ (reference sequence). The length of the CDR3 is 13 residues. Trimming took off 3 bases at V and 8 bases at J, with 11 bases between the two ends. CDR3 in DNA: TGTGCCAGCAGCTTCACGGGGGTGGAGCCCCAGCATTTT. This gives the protein CASSFTGVEPQHF.